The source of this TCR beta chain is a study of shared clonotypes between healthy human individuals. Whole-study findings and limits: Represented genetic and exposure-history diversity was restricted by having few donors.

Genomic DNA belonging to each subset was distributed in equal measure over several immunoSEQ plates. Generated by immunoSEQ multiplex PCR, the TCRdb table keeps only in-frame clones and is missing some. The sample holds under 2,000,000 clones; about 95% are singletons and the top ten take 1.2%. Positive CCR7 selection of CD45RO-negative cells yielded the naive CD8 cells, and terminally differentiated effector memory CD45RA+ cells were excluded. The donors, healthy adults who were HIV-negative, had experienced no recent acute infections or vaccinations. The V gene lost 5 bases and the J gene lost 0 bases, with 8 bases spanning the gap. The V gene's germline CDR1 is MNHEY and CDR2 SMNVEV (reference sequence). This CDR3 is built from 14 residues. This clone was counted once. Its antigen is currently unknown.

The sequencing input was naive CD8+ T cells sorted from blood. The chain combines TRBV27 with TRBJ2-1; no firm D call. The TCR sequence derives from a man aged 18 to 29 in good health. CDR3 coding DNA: TGTGCCAGCAGTGACGGATCCTCCTACAATGAGCAGTTCTTC. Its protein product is CASSDGSSYNEQFF.